This T cell receptor (beta chain) is drawn from a study of T cells in tuberculosis. At the level of the study: Samples predate treatment or fall within its first 7 days.

Indicated time point: new active TB diagnosis, blood taken before or within 7 days of starting treatment. Generated by immunoSEQ multiplex PCR, the TCRdb table keeps only in-frame clones and is missing some. The repertoire consists of tens of thousands of clones, with nearly 95% occurring once and the leading ten covering about 1.5%. The CDR3 extends over 14 amino acids. CDR1 and CDR2 (germline): SNHLY, FYNNEI. The V segment lost 8 bases and the J segment 2 bases; nucleotides outside the gene matches: 5. This specimen consisted of PBMCs, obtained at tuberculosis diagnosis. The sequence was collected from an adult with tuberculosis. This chain links TRBV2 with TRBJ2-1; 8 bases align to TRBD2. CDR3 coding DNA: TGTGCCAGCTCTTCGGGAGGGCCCTACAATGAGCAGTTCTTC. Its protein is CASSSGGPYNEQFF.